Listed here are 11 T cell receptor beta chains from one sample, sequenced in a study of PD-L1 blockade in urothelial cancer. Time point given: pretreatment peripheral blood. Using immunoSEQ multiplex PCR, the repertoire was profiled, and TCRdb retains in-frame clones only, with some absent. This table holds about 55,000 clones, around 72% found once. This specimen was PBMCs, taken around atezolizumab (anti-PD-L1) treatment. The source of these receptors is a man in his 70s with urothelial cancer.

J is TRBJ1-1 and V is TRBV18; tentatively, D is TRBD1 (6 bases). Between the trimmed V and J ends, which lost 4 bases and 6 bases, there was a span of 15 bases. Germline CDR1 KGHSH, CDR2 LQKENI. The CDR3 extends over 14 amino acids. The CDR3 protein is CASSRDDRSAEAFF. As DNA, the CDR3 is TGTGCCAGCTCACGAGACGACAGGAGCGCTGAAGCTTTCTTT.

The CDR3 loop reads CASALNRGNINEQFF. The CDR3 nucleotides are TGTGCCAGCGCCCTGAACAGGGGGAATATCAATGAGCAGTTCTTC. The chain has TRBV14 and TRBJ2-1; 8 bases line up with TRBD1. CDR1 and CDR2 from the germline V gene are SGHDN and FVKESK. The trim removed 8 bases at V and 6 bases at J, leaving 12 bases unmatched. The CDR3 consists of 15 residues.

By its share, this clone is medium-sized. The chain has TRBV12-5 and TRBJ1-3, with D perhaps matching TRBD1 (5 bases). Trimming pared 4 bases from V and 3 bases from J, leaving 7 bases between. CDR1 is LGHNT, CDR2 FRNRAP, per germline. This CDR3 region has 13 residues. The CDR3 spells CASGYTGGNTIYF. Written as DNA, the CDR3 is TGTGCTAGTGGTTATACAGGTGGAAACACCATATATTTT.

The chain is built from TRBV11-2 and TRBJ2-7; 9 bases fit TRBD1. Germline V gene lookup returns CDR1 SGHAT and CDR2 FQNNGV. J lost 4 bases, V lost 4 bases, and 14 bases had no gene match. This CDR3 spans 17 amino acids. The CDR3 nucleotides are TGTGCCAGCAGCTCAGCCTCGACCGGGACAGGGCTATACGAGCAGTACTTC. Residues: CASSSASTGTGLYEQYF.

V gene TRBV11-2 combines with J gene TRBJ1-5, with TRBD1 matching over 8 bases. The CDR3 totals 15 residues. V was clipped by 4 bases and J by 3 bases; unmatched bases: 5. Germline values: CDR1 SGHAT, CDR2 FQNNGV. CDR3: CASSSGQGNNQPQHF. The CDR3 DNA sequence: TGTGCCAGCAGCTCTGGACAGGGAAACAATCAGCCCCAGCATTTT.

This clone came up a few times. The chain links TRBV7-9 to TRBJ2-7; 10 positions agree with TRBD2. Trimming took 5 bases from V and 1 from J; bases not matched to a gene: 17. The CDR3 runs to 19 residues. Germline loops: CDR1 SEHNR, CDR2 FQNEAQ (reference sequence). The CDR3 protein is CASSHGGSGRSVGSYEQYF. DNA for the CDR3: TGTGCCAGCAGCCACGGAGGTAGCGGGAGGTCCGTGGGGTCCTACGAGCAGTACTTC.

The chain is built from TRBV11-2 and TRBJ2-1; the match to TRBD1 covers 8 bases. The trim removed 5 bases at V and 6 bases at J, leaving 3 bases unmatched. In germline, CDR1 is SGHAT, CDR2 FQNNGV. CDR3 length: 13 residues. CDR3 loop: CASSIDRGNEQFF. In DNA, the CDR3 is TGTGCCAGCAGCATTGACAGGGGCAATGAGCAGTTCTTC. Full variable domain (remainder filled in from reference TRBV11-2 and TRBJ2-1): EAGVAQSPRYKIIEKRQSVAFWCNPISGHATLYWYQQILGQGPKLLIQFQNNGVVDDSQLPKDRFSAERLKGVDSTLKIQPAKLEDSAVYLCASSIDRGNEQFFGPGTRLTVL.

This clone was seen only a few times. In DNA form, the CDR3 reads TGTGCCAGCAGTAACTACAGGGGGGGGGCTTTCTTT. Protein: CASSNYRGGAFF. The chain combines TRBV6-5 with TRBJ1-1, with 8 positions matching TRBD1. The CDR3 length is 12 residues. The J segment lost 11 bases and the V segment lost 5 bases, leaving 7 bases of the junction unmatched. Germline V CDR1 and CDR2: MNHEY, SVGAGI.

This chain joins TRBV28 and TRBJ1-4, with no clear D. This CDR3 is built from 14 residues. Per germline, CDR1 MDHEN and CDR2 SYDVKM. Trimming removed 5 bases at V and 3 bases at J, with 10 bases between. The CDR3 spells CASSLLVANEKLFF. In nucleotides, the CDR3 is TGTGCCAGCAGTCTCTTAGTGGCTAATGAAAAACTGTTTTTT.

The chain couples TRBV9 to TRBJ1-2, with D perhaps TRBD1 (5 bases). V was shortened by 3 bases and J by 4 bases, with 10 bases between the two germline ends. Germline V gene sequence: CDR1 SGDLS, CDR2 YYNGEE. The CDR3 spans 13 residues. The CDR3 DNA reads TGTGCCAGCAGCGCGGGGGGGAGCTATGGCTACACCTTC. Translating it yields CASSAGGSYGYTF.

This clone has only a few counts. For the CDR3, the DNA is TGTGCCAGCAGTGAAGGGCCCTATGGCTACACCTTC. This gives the protein CASSEGPYGYTF. The chain is built from TRBV25-1 and TRBJ1-2, with D hard to call. Germline CDR1 and CDR2: MGHDK and SYGVNS. With 2 bases removed from V and 4 bases from J, the gap between germline ends came to 5 bases. There are 12 residues in the CDR3.